A single sample gave rise to the 5 T cell receptor beta chains below, sequenced in a study of vaccination and CD4 T cells after COVID-19. Once obtained from cultured CD4+ T cells, the DNA was sequenced using the Oncomine TCR Beta short-read assay. TCRdb ran MiXCR on the PCR reads and lists one entry per CDR3 protein. The repertoire has approximately 15,000 distinct CDR3 sequences, around 42% of them found once; the top ten carry roughly 5.5%. Described treatment: roughly 11-day PBMC culture with coronavirus spike peptide pools or control peptides (ViraFEST assay). No antigen has been assigned to these receptors. Specimen: CD4+ T cells from blood, cultured in vitro, collected before SARS-CoV-2 vaccination. The receptors shown here come from a human donor who had recovered from COVID-19.

This clonotype was seen a handful of times. J is TRBJ1-2 and V is TRBV5-4, with D perhaps matching TRBD1 (6 bases). Trimming pared 1 base from V and 6 bases from J, leaving 13 bases between. The length of the CDR3 is 14 residues. From germline, CDR1 is SGHNT and CDR2 YYREEE (reference sequence). CDR3 in amino acids: CASSLQGTVDGYTF. The CDR3 coding sequence is TGTGCCAGCAGCTTGCAGGGGACCGTTGATGGCTACACCTTC. The full variable domain, in which reference TRBV5-4 and TRBJ1-2 provide the parts outside the CDR3, is ETGVTQSPTHLIKTRGQQVTLRCSSQSGHNTVSWYQQALGQGPQFIFQYYREEENGRGNFPPRFSGLQFPNYSSELNVNALELDDSALYLCASSLQGTVDGYTFGSGTRLTVV.

This clonotype was picked up one time. V is TRBV7-9 and J is TRBJ1-1; D is unclear. CDR1 and CDR2 from the germline V gene are SEHNR and FQNEAQ (reference sequence). The CDR3 sequence is 15 residues long. V gave up 0 bases and J gave up 6 bases, with 14 bases separating them. The CDR3 sequence is CASSLAGWQKAEAFF. CDR3 DNA sequence: TGTGCCAGCAGCTTAGCGGGTTGGCAGAAAGCTGAAGCTTTCTTT.

V is TRBV19 and J is TRBJ2-7; 7 nucleotides match TRBD1. After removal of 3 bases from V and 4 bases from J, the junction contained 15 bases not matched to a gene. This CDR3 comprises 17 residues. The germline CDR1 and CDR2 sequences are LNHDA and SQIVND (reference sequence). CDR3: CASSMSGAPGQPYEQYF. The CDR3 DNA reads TGTGCCAGTAGTATGAGCGGTGCTCCGGGACAGCCATACGAGCAGTACTTC.

The chain recombines TRBV6-1 with TRBJ1-1, with D unresolved. Looked up from germline, CDR1 is MNHNS and CDR2 is SASEGT. V was cut by 0 bases and J by 2 bases, with 7 bases left in between. This CDR3 is built from 14 residues. CDR3 in DNA: TGTGCCAGCAGTGAAGCGACGGGAAACACTGAAGCTTTCTTT. Residues: CASSEATGNTEAFF.

The chain joins TRBV15 to TRBJ2-5, with TRBD2 matching over 14 bases. The CDR3 length is 17 residues. Per germline, CDR1 LNHNV and CDR2 YYDKDF (reference sequence). J lost 5 bases, V lost 8 bases, and 13 bases had no gene match. CDR3 nucleotide sequence: TGTGCCACCGCAGCCGGGACTAGCGGGAGTGGCTGGGAGACCCAGTACTTC. The encoded protein is CATAAGTSGSGWETQYF.